What follows is one T cell receptor (beta chain) and its context. Its antigen is undetermined. This sample also contains other DNA sequences that code for the same CDR3. These data belong to a study of cytomegalovirus exposure and HLA in healthy donors. Study-level findings and limits: Later, an analysis showed that TCR beta chains associated with HLA were more clonally expanded than others that were equally common. The authors considered a cluster of highly shared sequence variants likely to be a sequencing artifact.

Germline V gives CDR1 SGDLS, CDR2 YYNGEE. Deletions cut 4 bases from V and 0 bases from J, with 8 bases between. This CDR3 has 13 residues. The PCR contained 60 Vbeta and 13 Jbeta primers. As handled by the study authors: Around 80 million unique TCR beta chains, roughly 11 million of them shared, were counted by a later analysis. Assay: immunoSEQ multiplex PCR; the TCRdb copy retains only in-frame clones and omits some. V and J calls and clone size follow that table, whereas D and trimming were derived from the DNA. Of about 200,000 clones listed, approximately 90% are singletons. The sequence came from a boy between 2 and 10 years old in good health and CMV-seronegative. Sequencing was done on a sample of PBMCs. This chain connects TRBV9 to TRBJ2-7, with a weak D call TRBD1 (5 bases). The chain's CDR3 is CASSPQGSYEQYF. DNA for the CDR3: TGTGCCAGCAGCCCGCAGGGCTCCTACGAGCAGTACTTC.